Listed below are T cell receptor beta chains from one sample, sequenced in a study of radiation and T cells in renal cell carcinoma. Sequencing used immunoSEQ multiplex PCR; TCRdb keeps in-frame clones, though not all of them. The sample includes roughly 18,000 clones, 59% of them seen just once. Here the sequenced sample was tumor tissue, taken from a patient whose treatment was nephrectomy without radiotherapy. The source of these receptors is a man aged 45-65 years with renal cell carcinoma. The conserved cysteine and the conserved F or W are not part of the CDR3 here. Fields, in order: J gene, V gene, CDR3 protein.

j_call: TRBJ1-1; v_call: TRBV7-2; cdr3_aa: ASSVSGQGLTEAF
j_call: TRBJ1-2; v_call: TRBV5-4; cdr3_aa: ASSTSYRASYGYT
j_call: TRBJ1-5; v_call: TRBV11-2; cdr3_aa: ASSTGTNQPQH
j_call: TRBJ1-2; v_call: TRBV2; cdr3_aa: ASSRRDTNYGYT
j_call: TRBJ1-2; v_call: TRBV4-2; cdr3_aa: ASSQDRGSLGYT
j_call: TRBJ1-5; v_call: TRBV19; cdr3_aa: ASAPQASNQPQH
j_call: TRBJ2-5; v_call: TRBV29-1; cdr3_aa: SVPGGEKTQY
j_call: TRBJ1-5; v_call: TRBV28; cdr3_aa: ASGLTGGLGQPQH
j_call: TRBJ1-5; v_call: TRBV19; cdr3_aa: ASSIVAQPQH
j_call: TRBJ2-7; v_call: TRBV5-1; cdr3_aa: ASSPGQGRSQY
j_call: TRBJ1-2; v_call: TRBV30; cdr3_aa: AWSESEVYHVGYT
j_call: TRBJ2-3; v_call: TRBV7-7; cdr3_aa: ASSPVSGLTDTQY
j_call: TRBJ1-4; v_call: TRBV7-9; cdr3_aa: ASSLLSANEKLF
j_call: TRBJ2-3; v_call: TRBV2; cdr3_aa: ASSKNGLAGVADTQY
j_call: TRBJ1-4; v_call: TRBV27; cdr3_aa: ASSLKHREKLF
j_call: TRBJ2-7; v_call: TRBV7-2; cdr3_aa: ASTDAFSSYEQY
j_call: TRBJ2-7; v_call: TRBV5-1; cdr3_aa: ASSFQGQGYEQY
j_call: TRBJ1-1; v_call: TRBV5-1; cdr3_aa: ASQLFQNTEAF
j_call: TRBJ1-6; v_call: TRBV2; cdr3_aa: ASSVRDFNSPLH
j_call: TRBJ1-2; v_call: TRBV7-8; cdr3_aa: ASSFGGSNYGYT
j_call: TRBJ2-5; v_call: TRBV14; cdr3_aa: ASSQGRTRQETQY
j_call: TRBJ2-5; v_call: TRBV5-4; cdr3_aa: ASSLAQRGKLQETQY
j_call: TRBJ2-2; v_call: TRBV21-1; cdr3_aa: ASSTRLGQGELGEDTGELF
j_call: TRBJ1-1; v_call: TRBV7-2; cdr3_aa: ASSLLRSGREAF
j_call: TRBJ2-3; v_call: TRBV7-9; cdr3_aa: ASSFQQSTDTQY
j_call: TRBJ2-1; v_call: TRBV18; cdr3_aa: ASSPPTSGVNEQF
j_call: TRBJ2-3; v_call: TRBV7-9; cdr3_aa: ASSRPAAGTDTQY
j_call: TRBJ2-3; v_call: TRBV7-2; cdr3_aa: AGSLGRSRGTDTQY
j_call: TRBJ1-4; v_call: TRBV10-3; cdr3_aa: AISETGTTNEKLF
j_call: TRBJ2-3; v_call: TRBV2; cdr3_aa: ASSYRGRWTDTQY
j_call: TRBJ2-2; v_call: TRBV7-3; cdr3_aa: ASSADRGATGELF
j_call: TRBJ1-1; v_call: TRBV5-1; cdr3_aa: ASTGQGGTEAF
j_call: TRBJ2-2; v_call: TRBV18; cdr3_aa: ASSPPGLTNTGELF
j_call: TRBJ1-1; v_call: TRBV6-1; cdr3_aa: ASSAGTPGWYTEAF
j_call: TRBJ1-1; v_call: TRBV19; cdr3_aa: ASSLSGNTEAF
j_call: TRBJ2-3; v_call: TRBV7-9; cdr3_aa: ASSFTGVSGTNTQY
j_call: TRBJ1-1; v_call: TRBV11-3; cdr3_aa: ASSEHPANTEAF
j_call: TRBJ2-6; v_call: TRBV2; cdr3_aa: ASQRDRDAGANVLT
j_call: TRBJ2-1; v_call: TRBV5-1; cdr3_aa: ASSFTSGPSSYNEQF
j_call: TRBJ2-2; v_call: TRBV9; cdr3_aa: ASSVGSTGELF